The 29 T cell receptor beta chains below come from one sample, sequenced in a study of shared clonotypes between healthy human individuals. Assay used: immunoSEQ multiplex PCR; TCRdb lists only in-frame clones, some missing. Here the sample spans over a million clones, over 95% being singletons. Input material: naive CD4+ T cells sorted from blood. Subset meaning: CD45RA+ positively selected. The source is a man aged 25 to 40 in good health.

In DNA form, the CDR3 reads TGCGCCAGCAGCTTGGTATCGGGGTACCAAGAGACCCAGTACTTC. This translates into CASSLVSGYQETQYF. The V call is TRBV5-1, the J call TRBJ2-5; TRBD2 is a possible D gene (5 bases). V lost 0 bases and J lost 0, with 9 bases in between. The CDR3 runs 15 residues. CDR1 and CDR2 from the germline V gene are SGHRS and YFSETQ.

The V and J genes are TRBV28 and TRBJ2-7; D is unresolved. Trimming shortened V by 3 bases and J by 1 base, and 10 bases separated the two germline ends. Germline values: CDR1 MDHEN, CDR2 SYDVKM. The CDR3 is 14 amino acids. As DNA, the CDR3 is TGTGCCAGCAGTTTTAACCCAGATTCCTACGAGCAGTACTTC. Its protein is CASSFNPDSYEQYF. Full variable domain (outside the CDR3, taken from reference TRBV28 and TRBJ2-7): DVKVTQSSRYLVKRTGEKVFLECVQDMDHENMFWYRQDPGLGLRLIYFSYDVKMKEKGDIPEGYSVSREKKERFSLILESASTNQTSMYLCASSFNPDSYEQYFGPGTRLTVT.

The chain joins TRBV5-1 to TRBJ1-2; D not resolved. Trimming removed 4 bases from V and 6 bases from J, with 16 bases in between. The CDR3 has 14 residues. The germline V gene encodes CDR1 SGHRS and CDR2 YFSETQ. The CDR3 here is CASSKDRAPHGYTF. CDR3 DNA sequence: TGCGCCAGCAGCAAAGACCGGGCCCCACATGGCTACACCTTC.

This chain uses TRBV5-1 with TRBJ2-6; no definite D call. Trimming left V 0 bases short and J 8 bases short, with 9 bases between. The germline CDR1 and CDR2 sequences are SGHRS and YFSETQ. The CDR3 has 14 amino acids. The CDR3 spells CASSLALGTNVLTF. In DNA form, the CDR3 reads TGCGCCAGCAGCTTGGCCTTAGGGACCAACGTCCTGACTTTC. Drawing the rest from reference TRBV5-1 and TRBJ2-6, the complete variable domain is KAGVTQTPRYLIKTRGQQVTLSCSPISGHRSVSWYQQTPGQGLQFLFEYFSETQRNKGNFPGRFSGRQFSNSRSEMNVSTLELGDSALYLCASSLALGTNVLTFGAGSRLTVL.

A word on this clone: This CDR3 is also generated by other DNA sequences in the sample. The CDR3 nucleotides are TGTGCCAGCAGTTTAGTGTATCAGCCCCAGCATTTT. Translation: CASSLVYQPQHF. V gene TRBV28 combines with J gene TRBJ1-5; D remains ambiguous. The CDR3 is 12 residues long. Germline V gene data show CDR1 as MDHEN and CDR2 as SYDVKM. V gave up 2 bases and J gave up 5 bases, with 4 bases separating them.

The chain employs TRBV14 and TRBJ2-1; 12 bases match TRBD2. The V gene end was trimmed by 4 bases and the J gene end by 4 bases; junction bases not matched to a gene: 5. CDR3 length: 16 residues. Germline V CDR1 and CDR2: SGHDN, FVKESK. CDR3 in amino acids: CASSRRLAGAYNEQFF. CDR3 DNA sequence: TGTGCCAGCAGCCGACGACTAGCGGGAGCATACAATGAGCAGTTCTTC.

The gene calls are TRBV7-9 and TRBJ2-3; TRBD2 matches 12 bases. CDR1 is SEHNR and CDR2 is FQNEAQ in the germline V gene (reference sequence). The V gene end was trimmed by 1 base and the J gene end by 1 base; junction bases not matched to a gene: 9. The CDR3 is made up of 19 amino acids. In DNA form, the CDR3 reads TGTGCCAGCAGCTTAGGTGAGACTAGCGGGAGAAGGGGCACAGATACGCAGTATTTT. Its protein is CASSLGETSGRRGTDTQYF.

The chain couples TRBV15 to TRBJ1-2; 9 bases match TRBD1. Trimming took 0 bases from V and 7 from J; bases not matched to a gene: 3. Per germline, CDR1 LNHNV and CDR2 YYDKDF (reference sequence). CDR3 length equals 14 residues. This CDR3 reads CATSRDAQGAGYTF. In DNA, the CDR3 is TGTGCCACCAGCAGAGATGCACAGGGGGCTGGCTACACCTTC.

This chain connects TRBV2 to TRBJ2-7; D gene unclear. V lost 3 bases and J lost 0, with 9 bases in between. The CDR3 has 14 residues. The germline gives CDR1 SNHLY, CDR2 FYNNEI. CDR3 sequence reads: CASSEDESSYEQYF. The CDR3 nucleotides are TGTGCCAGCAGTGAGGATGAATCCTCCTACGAGCAGTACTTC.

The chain links TRBV27 to TRBJ1-2; weak D call: TRBD1 (6 bases). This CDR3 has 15 residues. Trimming removed 5 bases at V and 2 bases at J, with 15 bases between. From germline, CDR1 is MNHEY and CDR2 SMNVEV (reference sequence). The DNA for the CDR3 is TGTGCCAGCAGTCCCAACTCAAGGGGGAACTATGGCTACACCTTC. This gives the protein CASSPNSRGNYGYTF.

This chain links TRBV2 with TRBJ2-7, with D tentatively TRBD2 (5 bases). CDR1 is SNHLY and CDR2 is FYNNEI in the germline V gene. Trimming took 2 bases from V and 0 from J, leaving 8 bases between them. There are 14 residues in the CDR3. CDR3 sequence: CASSERTLSYEQYF. The CDR3 DNA is TGTGCCAGCAGTGAACGGACTCTCTCCTACGAGCAGTACTTC.

The chain links TRBV28 to TRBJ2-2, with 8 nucleotides matching TRBD2. After removal of 4 bases from V and 3 bases from J, the junction contained 10 bases not matched to a gene. The CDR3 length is 17 residues. Per germline, CDR1 MDHEN and CDR2 SYDVKM. CDR3 nucleotide sequence: TGTGCCAGCAGTTACTTAGGACTAGCTGAGCACACCGGGGAGCTGTTTTTT. Protein product: CASSYLGLAEHTGELFF.

This clone was detected once. The CDR3 reads CASTATRFGNEQFF. CDR3 in DNA: TGTGCCAGCACCGCGACTAGATTCGGTAATGAGCAGTTCTTC. The chain is built from TRBV6-5 and TRBJ2-1; D is possibly TRBD2 (6 bases). The CDR3 sequence is 14 residues long. Germline CDR1 and CDR2: MNHEY and SVGAGI. V lost 7 bases to trimming and J lost 7 bases, with 17 bases between them.

The V call is TRBV9, the J call TRBJ2-5, with TRBD2 matching 8 bases. The trim removed 4 bases at V and 4 bases at J, leaving 3 bases unmatched. The CDR3 is 13 amino acids. The V gene's germline CDR1 is SGDLS and CDR2 YYNGEE. The DNA for the CDR3 is TGTGCCAGCAGCCCCCGGGGGGGAGAGACCCAGTACTTC. Protein: CASSPRGGETQYF. The complete variable domain, with remaining parts taken from reference TRBV9 and TRBJ2-5, reads DSGVTQTPKHLITATGQRVTLRCSPRSGDLSVYWYQQSLDQGLQFLIQYYNGEERAKGNILERFSAQQFPDLHSELNLSSLELGDSALYFCASSPRGGETQYFGPGTRLLVL.

V gene TRBV5-1 combines with J gene TRBJ2-5; TRBD1 agrees at 7 bases. J lost 2 bases, V lost 5 bases, and 6 bases had no gene match. The CDR3 is 14 residues long. Germline CDR1 and CDR2: SGHRS and YFSETQ. The DNA for the CDR3 is TGCGCCAGCAGACCGGGACAGACACAAGAGACCCAGTACTTC. Translated: CASRPGQTQETQYF.

The V call is TRBV7-9, the J call TRBJ1-2; perhaps TRBD1 as D (5 bases). In germline, CDR1 is SEHNR, CDR2 FQNEAQ (reference sequence). V was cut by 2 bases and J by 3 bases, with 10 bases left in between. The CDR3 covers 14 residues. The CDR3 DNA reads as TGTGCCAGCAGCTTAATACGGGACCACTATGGCTACACCTTC. As protein: CASSLIRDHYGYTF.

V is TRBV11-2 and J is TRBJ2-4; 8 nucleotides line up with TRBD2. V shed 2 bases, J shed 4 bases, and the junction held 13 bases outside the gene matches. The CDR3 has 18 residues. From germline, CDR1 is SGHAT and CDR2 FQNNGV. The CDR3 protein is CASSLRRGLAALKNIQYF. The DNA for the CDR3 is TGTGCCAGCAGCTTAAGACGCGGACTAGCAGCCCTAAAAAACATTCAGTACTTC. Full variable domain (outside the CDR3, taken from reference TRBV11-2 and TRBJ2-4): EAGVAQSPRYKIIEKRQSVAFWCNPISGHATLYWYQQILGQGPKLLIQFQNNGVVDDSQLPKDRFSAERLKGVDSTLKIQPAKLEDSAVYLCASSLRRGLAALKNIQYFGAGTRLSVL.

This chain connects TRBV28 to TRBJ2-2, with 7 bases fitting TRBD2. This CDR3 contains 16 residues. With 5 bases clipped from V and 4 bases from J, the junction kept 10 bases outside the gene matches. Per germline, CDR1 MDHEN and CDR2 SYDVKM. As DNA, the CDR3 is TGTGCCAGCAGTCAACATAGCGGGTTTTTCACCGGGGAGCTGTTTTTT. Translated, it gives CASSQHSGFFTGELFF.

The chain couples TRBV11-1 to TRBJ2-5; 10 positions agree with TRBD2. Germline V gene sequence: CDR1 SGHAT, CDR2 FQDESV (reference sequence). This CDR3 has 16 residues. The junction had 8 bases not matched to a gene; V was cut back by 5 bases and J by 2 bases. In DNA, the CDR3 is TGTGCCAGCAGCCCCTCGACTAGCGGGTTTCAAGAGACCCAGTACTTC. Its translation: CASSPSTSGFQETQYF. The variable domain in full, completed from reference TRBV11-1 and TRBJ2-5, reads EAEVAQSPRYKITEKSQAVAFWCDPISGHATLYWYRQILGQGPELLVQFQDESVVDDSQLPKDRFSAERLKGVDSTLKIQPAELGDSAMYLCASSPSTSGFQETQYFGPGTRLLVL.

V and J are TRBV5-5 and TRBJ2-5; D gene ambiguous. Trimming stripped 0 bases from V and 2 bases from J, with 11 bases between. The germline CDR1 and CDR2 sequences are SGHKS and YYEKEE (reference sequence). The CDR3 is made up of 15 amino acids. Here the CDR3 DNA reads TGTGCCAGCAGCTTGGGAGTTGCCTTACAAGAGACCCAGTACTTC. It translates to CASSLGVALQETQYF.

The V and J genes are TRBV6-5 and TRBJ2-5; 9 positions agree with TRBD2. Per germline, CDR1 MNHEY and CDR2 SVGAGI. This CDR3 spans 15 amino acids. V lost 2 bases to trimming and J lost 4 bases; unmatched junction nucleotides: 5. In DNA, the CDR3 is TGTGCCAGCAGTTACGGCGGGAGGGCCCTAGAGACCCAGTACTTC. The encoded protein is CASSYGGRALETQYF.

The chain is built from TRBV15 and TRBJ2-7, with D maybe TRBD2 (5 bases). The V and J ends lost 10 bases and 5 bases respectively, with 18 bases between them. Germline V gene data show CDR1 as LNHNV and CDR2 as YYDKDF (reference sequence). This CDR3 comprises 13 residues. Here the CDR3 reads CAISGRFGDEQYF. In nucleotides, the CDR3 is TGTGCCATTTCCGGCCGGTTCGGGGACGAGCAGTACTTC.

The J gene is TRBJ2-1, the V gene TRBV6-1; 8 bases match TRBD1. Per the germline V gene, CDR1 is MNHNS and CDR2 is SASEGT. There are 14 residues in the CDR3. V dropped 1 base and J dropped 12; count of bases not matched to a gene: 8. Written as DNA, the CDR3 is TGTGCCAGCAGTGAAGGCCTCGGGGACAGGCGGCAGTTCTTC. It specifies CASSEGLGDRRQFF.

The chain joins TRBV19 to TRBJ1-2; the D is unclear. This CDR3 has 15 residues. With 7 bases removed from V and 3 bases from J, the gap between germline ends came to 18 bases. Looked up from germline, CDR1 is LNHDA and CDR2 is SQIVND (reference sequence). CDR3 coding DNA: TGTGCCAGTAAGGCCAGCTCTTTTGGGGACTATGGCTACACCTTC. It encodes CASKASSFGDYGYTF.

The chain joins TRBV19 to TRBJ1-1, with 8 bases fitting TRBD1. V lost 5 bases, J lost 6 bases, and 5 bases stayed unmatched. The CDR3 is made up of 13 amino acids. Per the germline V gene, CDR1 is LNHDA and CDR2 is SQIVND (reference sequence). The CDR3 DNA sequence: TGTGCCAGTAGTTCGGACAGGGCCTCTGAAGCTTTCTTT. Protein product: CASSSDRASEAFF.

The chain couples TRBV20-1 to TRBJ2-1, with TRBD2 matching over 7 bases. The CDR3 totals 11 residues. CDR1 and CDR2 (germline): DFQATT, SNEGSKA (reference sequence). With 7 bases clipped from V and 10 bases from J, the junction kept 7 bases outside the gene matches. CDR3 amino acids: CSEASGDEQFF. CDR3 nucleotide sequence: TGCAGTGAAGCTAGCGGAGACGAGCAGTTCTTC.

This chain links TRBV5-3 with TRBJ1-5; D gene uncertain. TRBV5-3 qualifies as an ORF whose function is uncertain. V was clipped by 0 bases and J by 4 bases, with 23 bases between them. The CDR3 has 19 residues. Here the CDR3 reads CARSLGARQCPYWNQPQHF. The CDR3 DNA sequence: TGTGCCAGAAGCTTGGGCGCTAGGCAGTGCCCTTATTGGAATCAGCCCCAGCATTTT.

This sequence joins TRBV6-1 and TRBJ2-5; the D call may be TRBD1 or TRBD2 (7 bases each). The CDR3 is made up of 15 amino acids. Per the germline V gene, CDR1 is MNHNS and CDR2 is SASEGT. Trimming cost V 6 bases and J 5 bases, with 19 bases left between them. The chain's CDR3 is CASSLGGQRGETQYF. The CDR3 nucleotides read TGTGCCAGCAGCCTGGGGGGACAGCGGGGTGAGACCCAGTACTTC.

This chain connects TRBV20-1 to TRBJ2-7; D gene ambiguous. This CDR3 is built from 11 residues. Between the trimmed V and J ends, which lost 3 bases and 2 bases, there was a span of 5 bases. Germline-derived CDR1 and CDR2 are DFQATT and SNEGSKA (reference sequence). The CDR3 DNA is TGCAGTGCTAGTATCACCTACGAGCAGTACTTC. Translating gives CSASITYEQYF.